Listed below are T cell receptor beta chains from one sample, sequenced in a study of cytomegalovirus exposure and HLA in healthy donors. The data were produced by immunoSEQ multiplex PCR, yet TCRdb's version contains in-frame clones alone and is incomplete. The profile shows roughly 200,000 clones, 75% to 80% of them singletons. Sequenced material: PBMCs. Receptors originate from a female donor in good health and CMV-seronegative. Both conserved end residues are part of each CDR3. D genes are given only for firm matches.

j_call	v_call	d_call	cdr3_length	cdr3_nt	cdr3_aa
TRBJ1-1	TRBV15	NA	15	TGTGCCACCAGCAGAGATACCTGGGGCGCTACTGAAGCTTTCTTT	CATSRDTWGATEAFF
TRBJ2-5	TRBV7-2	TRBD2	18	TGTGCCAGCAGCTTTGCCTACAGCGGGGGGGCCTCCCAAGAGACCCAGTACTTC	CASSFAYSGGASQETQYF
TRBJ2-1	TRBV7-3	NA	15	TGTGCCAGCAGCTTAATGGTGGCAGGGTCAAGTGAGCAGTTCTTC	CASSLMVAGSSEQFF
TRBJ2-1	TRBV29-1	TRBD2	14	TGCAGCGTTGAGGCTAGCGGGAGTAAAAATGAGCAGTTCTTC	CSVEASGSKNEQFF
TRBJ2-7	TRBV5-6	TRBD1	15	TGTGCCAGCAGGAGGGGGACAGGGCCCTCCTACGAGCAGTACTTC	CASRRGTGPSYEQYF
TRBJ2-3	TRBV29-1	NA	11	TGCAGCGTACGCGCCACAGATACGCAGTATTTT	CSVRATDTQYF
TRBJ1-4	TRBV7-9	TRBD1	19	TGTGCCAGCAGCTTAGTTCTTTTTCGAGACAGGGGTTACTATGAAAAACTGTTTTTT	CASSLVLFRDRGYYEKLFF
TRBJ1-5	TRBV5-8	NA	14	TGTGCCAGCAGGGCCGTTGGGGCAGGTCAGCCCCAGCATTTT	CASRAVGAGQPQHF
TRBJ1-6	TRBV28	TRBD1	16	TGTGCCAGCAGTTTACTTGACAGGGGGAGAAATTCACCCCTCCACTTT	CASSLLDRGRNSPLHF
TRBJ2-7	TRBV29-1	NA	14	TGCAGCGCCCGAGGAAGCGCCCAATCCTACGAGCAGTACTTC	CSARGSAQSYEQYF
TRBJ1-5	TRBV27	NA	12	TGTGCCAGCAGCCGCAGGAATCAGCCCCAGCATTTT	CASSRRNQPQHF
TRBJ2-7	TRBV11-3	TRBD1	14	TGTGCCAGCAGCTTAATGGGACAGGGGTCCGAGCAGTACTTC	CASSLMGQGSEQYF
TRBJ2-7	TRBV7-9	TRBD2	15	TGTGCCAGCAGCCTAGAGCGGGGGTTCTCCTACGAGCAGTACTTC	CASSLERGFSYEQYF